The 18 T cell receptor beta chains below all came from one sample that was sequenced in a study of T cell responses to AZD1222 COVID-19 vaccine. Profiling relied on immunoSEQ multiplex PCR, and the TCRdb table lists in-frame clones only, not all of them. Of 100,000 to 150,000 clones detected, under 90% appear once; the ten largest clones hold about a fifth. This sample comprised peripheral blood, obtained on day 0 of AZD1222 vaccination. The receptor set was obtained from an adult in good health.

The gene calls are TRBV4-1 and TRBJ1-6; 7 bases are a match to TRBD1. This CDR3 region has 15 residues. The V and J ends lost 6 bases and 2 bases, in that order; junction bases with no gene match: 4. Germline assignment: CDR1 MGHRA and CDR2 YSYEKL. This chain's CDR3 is CASRQGSAYNSPLHF. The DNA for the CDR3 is TGCGCCAGCAGACAGGGGTCGGCCTATAATTCACCCCTCCACTTT.

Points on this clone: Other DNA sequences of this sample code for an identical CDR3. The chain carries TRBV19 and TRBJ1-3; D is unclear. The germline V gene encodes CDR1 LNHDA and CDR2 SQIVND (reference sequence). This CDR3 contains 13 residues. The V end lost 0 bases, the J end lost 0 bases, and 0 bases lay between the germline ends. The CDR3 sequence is CASSIDSGNTIYF. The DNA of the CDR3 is TGTGCCAGTAGTATAGACTCTGGAAACACCATATATTTT.

The CDR3 protein is CASTIRQGAQDNSPLHF. The CDR3 nucleotides read TGTGCCAGCACTATTCGGCAGGGGGCGCAGGATAATTCACCCCTCCACTTT. The chain uses TRBV2 and TRBJ1-6, with 8 bases identical to TRBD1. Germline trimming cut 7 bases from V and 5 bases from J; bases unmatched to any gene: 13. Germline V gene lookup returns CDR1 SNHLY and CDR2 FYNNEI. The CDR3 is 17 amino acids.

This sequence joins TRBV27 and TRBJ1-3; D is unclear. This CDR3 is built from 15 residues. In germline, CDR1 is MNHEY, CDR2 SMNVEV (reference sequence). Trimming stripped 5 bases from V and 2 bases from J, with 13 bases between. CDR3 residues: CASSPLPPPGNTIYF. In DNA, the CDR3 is TGTGCCAGCAGTCCACTTCCGCCCCCTGGAAACACCATATATTTT.

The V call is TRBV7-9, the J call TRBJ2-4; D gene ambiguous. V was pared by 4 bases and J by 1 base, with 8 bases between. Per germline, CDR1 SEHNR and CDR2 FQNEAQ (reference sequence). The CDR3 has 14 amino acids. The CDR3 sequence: CASSSYRAKNIQYF. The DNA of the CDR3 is TGTGCCAGCAGCTCATATCGGGCCAAAAACATTCAGTACTTC.

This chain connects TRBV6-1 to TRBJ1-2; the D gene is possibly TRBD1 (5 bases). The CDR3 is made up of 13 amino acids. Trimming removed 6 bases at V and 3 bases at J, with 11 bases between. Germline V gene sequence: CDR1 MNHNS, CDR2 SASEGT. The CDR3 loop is CASRGEGYYGYTF. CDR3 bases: TGTGCCAGCAGGGGGGAAGGGTACTATGGCTACACCTTC.

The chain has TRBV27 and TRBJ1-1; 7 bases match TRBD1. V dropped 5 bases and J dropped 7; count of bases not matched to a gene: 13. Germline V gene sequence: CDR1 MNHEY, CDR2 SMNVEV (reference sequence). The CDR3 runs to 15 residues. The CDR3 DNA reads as TGTGCCAGCAGTCCCTCAGGGACAGCTCCTTATGAAGCTTTCTTT. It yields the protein CASSPSGTAPYEAFF.

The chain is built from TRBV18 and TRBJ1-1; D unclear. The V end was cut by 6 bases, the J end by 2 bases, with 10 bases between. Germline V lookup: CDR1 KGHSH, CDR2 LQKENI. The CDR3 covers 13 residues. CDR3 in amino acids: CASSVTENTEAFF. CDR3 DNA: TGTGCCAGCTCTGTTACAGAAAACACTGAAGCTTTCTTT.

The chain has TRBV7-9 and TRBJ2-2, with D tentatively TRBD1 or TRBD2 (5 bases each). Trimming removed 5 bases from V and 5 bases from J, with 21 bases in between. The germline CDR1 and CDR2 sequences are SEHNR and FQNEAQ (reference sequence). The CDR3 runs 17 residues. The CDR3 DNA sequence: TGTGCCAGCAGCGTCGGTACAGGACTTATCGGGACCGGGGAGCTGTTTTTT. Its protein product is CASSVGTGLIGTGELFF.

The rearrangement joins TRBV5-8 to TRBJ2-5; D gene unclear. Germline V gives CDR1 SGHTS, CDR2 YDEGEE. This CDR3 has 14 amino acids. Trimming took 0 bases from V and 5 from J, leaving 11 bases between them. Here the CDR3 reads CASSLGQWYETQYF. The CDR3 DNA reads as TGTGCCAGCAGCTTGGGGCAGTGGTATGAGACCCAGTACTTC.

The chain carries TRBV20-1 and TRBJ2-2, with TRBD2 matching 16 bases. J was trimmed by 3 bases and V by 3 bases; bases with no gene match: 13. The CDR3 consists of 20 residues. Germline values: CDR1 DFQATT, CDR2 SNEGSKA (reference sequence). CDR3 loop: CSASGPPGLAGGLDTGELFF. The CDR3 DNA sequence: TGCAGTGCTAGTGGGCCCCCGGGACTAGCGGGGGGGCTTGACACCGGGGAGCTGTTTTTT.

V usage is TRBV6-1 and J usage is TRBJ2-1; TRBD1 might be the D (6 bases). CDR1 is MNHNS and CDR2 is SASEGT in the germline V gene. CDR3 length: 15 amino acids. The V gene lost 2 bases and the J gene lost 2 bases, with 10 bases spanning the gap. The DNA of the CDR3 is TGTGCCAGCAGTGAAATTTGGACAGCCTACAATGAGCAGTTCTTC. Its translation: CASSEIWTAYNEQFF.

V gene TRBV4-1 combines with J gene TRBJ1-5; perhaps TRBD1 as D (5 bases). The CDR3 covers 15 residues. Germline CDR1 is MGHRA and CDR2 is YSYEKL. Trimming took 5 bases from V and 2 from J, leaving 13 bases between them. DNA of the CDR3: TGCGCCAGCAGCACCGACAGTCCCCGCAATCAGCCCCAGCATTTT. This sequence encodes CASSTDSPRNQPQHF.

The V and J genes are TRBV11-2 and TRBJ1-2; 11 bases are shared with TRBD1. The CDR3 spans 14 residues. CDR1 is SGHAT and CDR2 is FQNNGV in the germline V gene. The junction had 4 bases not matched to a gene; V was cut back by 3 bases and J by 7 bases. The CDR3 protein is CASSFLGQGAGYTF. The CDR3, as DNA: TGTGCCAGCAGCTTCCTTGGACAGGGGGCTGGCTACACCTTC.

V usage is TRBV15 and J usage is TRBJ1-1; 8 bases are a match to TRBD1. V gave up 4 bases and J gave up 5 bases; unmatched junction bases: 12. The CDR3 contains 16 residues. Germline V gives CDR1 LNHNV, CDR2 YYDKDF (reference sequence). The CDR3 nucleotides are TGTGCCACCAGCAAAGGGACAGGCGAAGGGGTGACTGAAGCTTTCTTT. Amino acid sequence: CATSKGTGEGVTEAFF.

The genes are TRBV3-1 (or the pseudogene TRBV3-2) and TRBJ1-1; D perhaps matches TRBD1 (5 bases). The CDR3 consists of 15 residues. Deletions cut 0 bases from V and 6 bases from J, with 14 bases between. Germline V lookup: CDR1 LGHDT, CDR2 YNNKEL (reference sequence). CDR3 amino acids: CASSQEVRAVAEAFF. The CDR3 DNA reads TGTGCCAGCAGCCAAGAGGTCAGGGCAGTGGCTGAAGCTTTCTTT.

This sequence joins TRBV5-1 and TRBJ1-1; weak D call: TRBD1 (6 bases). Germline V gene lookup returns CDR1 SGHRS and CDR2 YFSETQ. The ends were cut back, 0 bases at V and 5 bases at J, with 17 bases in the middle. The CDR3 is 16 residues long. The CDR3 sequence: CASSLGWGGAETEAFF. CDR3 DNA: TGCGCCAGCAGCTTGGGCTGGGGGGGCGCGGAAACTGAAGCTTTCTTT.

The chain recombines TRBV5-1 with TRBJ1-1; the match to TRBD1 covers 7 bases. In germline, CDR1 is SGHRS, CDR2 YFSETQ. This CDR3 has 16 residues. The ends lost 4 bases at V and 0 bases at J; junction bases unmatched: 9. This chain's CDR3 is CASSIAGGGLNTEAFF. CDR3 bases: TGCGCCAGCAGCATAGCAGGGGGAGGGTTGAACACTGAAGCTTTCTTT.